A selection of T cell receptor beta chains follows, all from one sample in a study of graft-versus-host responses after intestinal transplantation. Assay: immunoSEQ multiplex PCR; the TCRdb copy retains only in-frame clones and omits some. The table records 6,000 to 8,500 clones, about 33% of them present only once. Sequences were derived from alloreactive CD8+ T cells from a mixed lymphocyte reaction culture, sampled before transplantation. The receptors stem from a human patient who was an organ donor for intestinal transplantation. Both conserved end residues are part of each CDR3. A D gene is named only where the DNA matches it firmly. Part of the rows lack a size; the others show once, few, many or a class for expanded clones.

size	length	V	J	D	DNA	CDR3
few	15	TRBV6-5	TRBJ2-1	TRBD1	TGTGCCAGCAGTAAATTCCCGGGACAGTACAATGAGCAGTTCTTC	CASSKFPGQYNEQFF
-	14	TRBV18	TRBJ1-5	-	TGTGCCAGCTCACCGCGGGGGGGCGGACAGCCCCAGCATTTT	CASSPRGGGQPQHF
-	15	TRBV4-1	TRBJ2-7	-	TGCGCCAGCAGCCAAGTTCCCGGGAATATCGGCGAGCAGTACTTC	CASSQVPGNIGEQYF
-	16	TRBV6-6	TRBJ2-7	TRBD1	TGTGCCAGCAGTTACATTCGAGGGGGCAGGGGCAACGAGCAGTACTTC	CASSYIRGGRGNEQYF
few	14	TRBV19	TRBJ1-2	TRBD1	TGTGCCAGTAGCCCCGGGACAGGGGTCTATGGCTACACCTTC	CASSPGTGVYGYTF
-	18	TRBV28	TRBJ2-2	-	TGTGCCAGCAGTTTAGTACCCCCCCCAACAGGGAACACCGGGGAGCTGTTTTTT	CASSLVPPPTGNTGELFF
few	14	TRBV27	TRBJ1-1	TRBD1	TGTGCCAGCAGCCTAGGGACAGGGGGCACTGAAGCTTTCTTT	CASSLGTGGTEAFF
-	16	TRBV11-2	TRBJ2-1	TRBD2	TGTGCCAGCAGCTTAGCGACTAGCGGGGGCCCCAAGGAGCAGTTCTTC	CASSLATSGGPKEQFF
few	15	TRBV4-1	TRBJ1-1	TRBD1	TGCGCCAGCAGCCAAGGGACAGGGGGGACCACTGAAGCTTTCTTT	CASSQGTGGTTEAFF
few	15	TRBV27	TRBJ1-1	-	TGTGCCAGCAGTTTAGGAGGGAAATGGAACACTGAAGCTTTCTTT	CASSLGGKWNTEAFF
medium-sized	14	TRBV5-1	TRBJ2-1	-	TGCGCCAGCAGCAACCGGGACAAATACAATGAGCAGTTCTTC	CASSNRDKYNEQFF
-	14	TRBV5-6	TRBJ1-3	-	TGTGCCAGCAGCTTCGGTGTTTTTGGAAACACCATATATTTT	CASSFGVFGNTIYF
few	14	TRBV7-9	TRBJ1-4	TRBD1	TGTGCCAGCAGCTTTGGGACAGGGGGTGAAAAACTGTTTTTT	CASSFGTGGEKLFF
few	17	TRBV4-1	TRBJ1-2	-	TGCGCCAGCAGCCAAGATCAGGGTAGGGGTAATAACTATGGCTACACCTTC	CASSQDQGRGNNYGYTF
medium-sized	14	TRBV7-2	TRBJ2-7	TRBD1	TGTGCCAGCAGCTTTACAGGGGGCTCCTACGAGCAGTACTTC	CASSFTGGSYEQYF
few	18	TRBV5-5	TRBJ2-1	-	TGTGCCAGCAGCCAAGCCCCTCCAGCGGTGAGCTCCTACAATGAGCAGTTCTTC	CASSQAPPAVSSYNEQFF
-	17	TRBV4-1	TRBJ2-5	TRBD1	TGCGCCAGCAGCCAACAAGACAGGGGGTCGTATCGAGAGACCCAGTACTTC	CASSQQDRGSYRETQYF
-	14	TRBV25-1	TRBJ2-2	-	TGTGCCACCCCGGGACATAAGAACACCGGGGAGCTGTTTTTT	CATPGHKNTGELFF
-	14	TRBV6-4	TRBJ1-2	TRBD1	TGTGCCAGCAGTTGGACAGGGGGTATGTATGGCTACACCTTC	CASSWTGGMYGYTF
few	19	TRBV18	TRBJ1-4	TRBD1	TGTGCCAGCTCACCTAAAACCCCGGGACAGAGACTTTTAAATGAAAAACTGTTTTTT	CASSPKTPGQRLLNEKLFF
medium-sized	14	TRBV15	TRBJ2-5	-	TGTGCCACCAGCAGAGTATCCCTTCAAGAGACCCAGTACTTC	CATSRVSLQETQYF
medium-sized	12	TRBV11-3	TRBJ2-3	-	TGTGCCAGCAGGACTTTCCGAGATACGCAGTATTTT	CASRTFRDTQYF
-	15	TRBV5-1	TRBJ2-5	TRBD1	TGCGCCAGCAACCCGGGACAGGGGGCGTTTGAGACCCAGTACTTC	CASNPGQGAFETQYF
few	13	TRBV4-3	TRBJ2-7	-	TGCGCCAGCAGCCGAACTGAAAGCTACGAGCAGTACTTC	CASSRTESYEQYF
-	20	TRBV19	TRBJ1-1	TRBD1	TGTGCCAGTAGTATCGGCTCGCGGGACAGGGGGCGAAGGGAGAACACTGAAGCTTTCTTT	CASSIGSRDRGRRENTEAFF
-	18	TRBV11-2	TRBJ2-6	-	TGTGCCAGCAGCTCCCTCCGTCTGGGGGCGACTGGGGCCAACGTCCTGACTTTC	CASSSLRLGATGANVLTF
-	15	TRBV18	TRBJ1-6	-	TGTGCCAGCTCACCGAACAGGGATTATAATTCACCCCTCCACTTT	CASSPNRDYNSPLHF
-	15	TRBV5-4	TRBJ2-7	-	TGTGCCAGCAGCTTGGTAGGGCAGGGCTCCTACGAGCAGTACTTC	CASSLVGQGSYEQYF
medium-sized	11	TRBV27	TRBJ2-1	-	TGTGCCAGCAGTAGCTTTAATGAGCAGTTCTTC	CASSSFNEQFF
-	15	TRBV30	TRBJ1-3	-	TGTGCCTGGAGTGTATTTTTGAGCTCTGGAAACACCATATATTTT	CAWSVFLSSGNTIYF
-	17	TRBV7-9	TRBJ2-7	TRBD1	TGTGCCAGCAGCTTAGCCGCCCCGGGACAGGGTATTTACGAGCAGTACTTC	CASSLAAPGQGIYEQYF
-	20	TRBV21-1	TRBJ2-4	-	TGTGCCAGCAGCAAAGCCCAAGAGGTGGTCGGTGTTCTAGCCAAAAACATTCAGTACTTC	CASSKAQEVVGVLAKNIQYF
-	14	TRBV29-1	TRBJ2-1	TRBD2	TGCAGCGTCGAGGGACTAGCGGGGGACAATGAGCAGTTCTTC	CSVEGLAGDNEQFF
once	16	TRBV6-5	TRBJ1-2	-	TGTGCCAGCAGTTACTCGGAGTTGGAGGGCCTCTATGGCTACACCTTC	CASSYSELEGLYGYTF
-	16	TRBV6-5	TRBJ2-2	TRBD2	TGTGCCAGCAGTTTCACTAGCGGGGGGGCCCCCGGGGAGCTGTTTTTT	CASSFTSGGAPGELFF
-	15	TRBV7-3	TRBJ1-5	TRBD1	TGTGCCAGCAGCATCGGGACAGGGTCGAGACAGCCCCAGCATTTT	CASSIGTGSRQPQHF
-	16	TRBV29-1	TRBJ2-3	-	TGCAGCGTTGATATCCCTTCAGGAAGCACAGCAGATACGCAGTATTTT	CSVDIPSGSTADTQYF
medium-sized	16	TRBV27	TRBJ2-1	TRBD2	TGTGCCAGCAGTTCCTTAGCGGGGGTACCCTACAATGAGCAGTTCTTC	CASSSLAGVPYNEQFF
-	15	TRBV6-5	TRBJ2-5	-	TGTGCCAGCAGTTACCTCGGGTGGGGGGAAGAGACCCAGTACTTC	CASSYLGWGEETQYF
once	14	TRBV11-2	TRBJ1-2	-	TGTGCCAGCAGCTTAGTGGGGGGGAACTATGGCTACACCTTC	CASSLVGGNYGYTF
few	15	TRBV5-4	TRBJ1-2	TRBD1	TGTGCCAGCAGCCGTTACGACAGGGTGTTGAGTGGCTACACCTTC	CASSRYDRVLSGYTF
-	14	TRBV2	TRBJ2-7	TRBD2	TGTGCCAGCCCACGGGGGGGGAAAGCGCGCGAGCAGTACTTC	CASPRGGKAREQYF
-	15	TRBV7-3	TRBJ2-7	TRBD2	TGTGCCAGCAGCCAGAGGCGCGGGAGGCCAAACGAGCAGTACTTC	CASSQRRGRPNEQYF
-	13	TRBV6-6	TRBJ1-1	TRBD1	TGTGCCAGCAGTTACCGGGACAGCGCTGAAGCTTTCTTT	CASSYRDSAEAFF
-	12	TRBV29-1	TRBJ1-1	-	TGCAGCGTTGAATTGGAGGACACTGAAGCTTTCTTT	CSVELEDTEAFF
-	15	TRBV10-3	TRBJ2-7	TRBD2	TGTGCCACTGGGACTAGCGGGGAGGATGGCGGCGAGCAGTACTTC	CATGTSGEDGGEQYF
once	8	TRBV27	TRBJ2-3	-	TGTCCGGGGGATACGCAGTATTTT	CPGDTQYF
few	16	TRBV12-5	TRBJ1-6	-	TGTGCTAGTGGTTCCTACGGAGGGGGGGTTTATTCACCCCTCCACTTT	CASGSYGGGVYSPLHF
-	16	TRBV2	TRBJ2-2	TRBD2	TGTGCCAGCAGCGAATTAGCGGGAGGGTGGACCGGGGAGCTGTTTTTT	CASSELAGGWTGELFF
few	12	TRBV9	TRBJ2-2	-	TGTGCCAGCAGCGGCCACAGTGGAAAGCTGTTTTTT	CASSGHSGKLFF
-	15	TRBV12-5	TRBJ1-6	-	TGTGCTAGTGGTTTGAGAGGCTCCTATAATTCACCCCTCCACTTT	CASGLRGSYNSPLHF